The clone carrying this TCR beta chain has just a few counts. This CDR3 spans 13 amino acids. Per the germline V gene, CDR1 is DFQATT and CDR2 is SNEGSKA (reference sequence). The ends were cut back, 3 bases at V and 0 bases at J, with 9 bases in the middle. The sample comes from a study of T-cell memory formation after mild COVID-19. TCRdb reprocessed the 5' RACE reads via MiXCR and lists one record per CDR3 protein. Of about 44,000 distinct CDR3 sequences in the sample, 7.3% were seen once. This receptor was taken from a man aged 18 to 35 who had mild COVID-19 (a few samples of this study predate the infection). Cell type and time point are not known. The sample was PBMCs or a T cell subset sorted from them (not recorded which). The chain combines TRBV20-1 with TRBJ2-7; D may match TRBD1 or TRBD2 (5 bases each). The DNA for the CDR3 is TGCAGTGCTAGCGGGGCTACCTCCTACGAGCAGTACTTC. Residues: CSASGATSYEQYF.